These 17 T cell receptor beta chains were sequenced from one sample in a study of human T cells and chemical hapten exposure. MiXCR was run by TCRdb on the RACE reads, yielding one entry per CDR3 protein. Of more than 65,000 distinct CDR3 sequences in the sample, around 30% were seen once. As for time point: patch test 1, 2 weeks after DPC sensitization. The treatment was: therapeutic diphenylcyclopropenone sensitization with weekly scalp DPC. Sequences were derived from whole blood, sampled in connection with sensitization to the hapten diphenylcyclopropenone (DPC). The receptors derive from a man aged 35-49 years with alopecia areata. Some clones in this sample may be carry-over from other donors' samples.

The V gene is TRBV20-1, the J gene TRBJ1-3, with 7 nucleotides matching TRBD1. The V gene's germline CDR1 is DFQATT and CDR2 SNEGSKA (reference sequence). V lost 6 bases, J lost 4 bases, and 12 bases stayed unmatched. The CDR3 totals 15 residues. For the CDR3, the DNA is TGCAGTGCCGAAACACCGACAGGGTTCGGAAACACCATATATTTT. It yields the protein CSAETPTGFGNTIYF.

The chain uses TRBV28 and TRBJ1-1; D not certain. V shed 4 bases and J shed 0 bases, with 15 bases lying between them. CDR3 size: 16 residues. Germline values: CDR1 MDHEN, CDR2 SYDVKM. CDR3 bases: TGTGCCAGCAGTTACTCGGACGGTTTAATGAACACTGAAGCTTTCTTT. Translation gives CASSYSDGLMNTEAFF.

A few counts support this clonotype. The DNA for the CDR3 is TGCGCCAGCAGTAGCGCCGGGACCATGCGTAATTCACCCCTCCACTTT. Amino acids: CASSSAGTMRNSPLHF. The rearrangement uses TRBV10-2 and TRBJ1-6; D is perhaps TRBD1 (5 bases). V was clipped by 5 bases and J by 6 bases, with 17 bases between them. The CDR3 is 16 amino acids. Germline lookup yields CDR1 WSHSY and CDR2 SAAADI.

V usage is TRBV6-1 and J usage is TRBJ2-3, with 13 bases lining up with TRBD2. Germline loops: CDR1 MNHNS, CDR2 SASEGT. The CDR3 length is 16 residues. Germline trimming cut 10 bases from V and 0 bases from J; bases unmatched to any gene: 7. CDR3 DNA sequence: TGTGCCACTAAGGGACTAGCGGGATTCAGCACAGATACGCAGTATTTT. Translating it yields CATKGLAGFSTDTQYF.

This chain connects TRBV7-9 to TRBJ2-7; D perhaps matches TRBD2 (5 bases). V lost 4 bases and J 3 bases, leaving 7 bases between the germline ends. There are 12 residues in the CDR3. Germline CDR1 and CDR2: SEHNR and FQNEAQ (reference sequence). As DNA, the CDR3 is TGTGCCAGCAGCTCGGGATTCTACGAGCAGTACTTC. It encodes CASSSGFYEQYF. Full variable domain (rest looked up from reference TRBV7-9 and TRBJ2-7): DTGVSQNPRHKITKRGQNVTFRCDPISEHNRLYWYRQTLGQGPEFLTYFQNEAQLEKSRLLSDRFSAERPKGSFSTLEIQRTEQGDSAMYLCASSSGFYEQYFGPGTRLTVT.

This clonotype was recorded a few times. The chain couples TRBV20-1 to TRBJ1-1; TRBD1 matches 7 bases. The CDR3 is 12 residues long. In germline, CDR1 is DFQATT, CDR2 SNEGSKA (reference sequence). J was trimmed by 4 bases and V by 8 bases; bases with no gene match: 7. The CDR3 DNA is TGCAGTTCAGAAAGGGGGCTCACTGAAGCTTTCTTT. Translated, it gives CSSERGLTEAFF.

This clonotype came up a few times. The rearrangement joins TRBV28 to TRBJ1-5; TRBD1 is a possible D gene (5 bases). CDR1 is MDHEN and CDR2 is SYDVKM in the germline V gene. This CDR3 is built from 15 residues. V lost 1 base to trimming and J lost 2 bases, with 9 bases between them. This chain's CDR3 is CASSLFGRGNQPQHF. CDR3 nucleotide sequence: TGTGCCAGCAGTTTATTTGGCAGGGGCAATCAGCCCCAGCATTTT. The full variable domain, with the rest looked up from reference TRBV28 and TRBJ1-5, is DVKVTQSSRYLVKRTGEKVFLECVQDMDHENMFWYRQDPGLGLRLIYFSYDVKMKEKGDIPEGYSVSREKKERFSLILESASTNQTSMYLCASSLFGRGNQPQHFGDGTRLSIL.

This clonotype showed up just a few times. The genes are TRBV10-3 and TRBJ2-2, with 9 positions matching TRBD2. V shed 2 bases, J shed 3 bases, and the junction held 7 bases outside the gene matches. Germline lookup yields CDR1 ENHRY and CDR2 SYGVKD. The CDR3 has 17 amino acids. The chain's CDR3 is CAISERAVAGDTGELFF. As DNA, the CDR3 is TGTGCCATCAGTGAGAGGGCGGTAGCGGGAGACACCGGGGAGCTGTTTTTT.

This clonotype was picked up a small number of times. V usage is TRBV29-1 and J usage is TRBJ2-6; 8 bases agree with TRBD1. V was clipped by 5 bases and J by 0 bases; unmatched bases: 9. Germline loops: CDR1 SQVTM, CDR2 ANQGSEA. The CDR3 is 17 amino acids. CDR3 residues: CSVYRVTGDSGANVLTF. CDR3 nucleotide sequence: TGCAGCGTTTATCGGGTGACAGGGGACTCTGGGGCCAACGTCCTGACTTTC.

The chain joins TRBV5-1 to TRBJ1-1, with TRBD1 matching over 7 bases. This CDR3 is built from 15 residues. Germline V gene lookup returns CDR1 SGHRS and CDR2 YFSETQ. Germline trimming cut 3 bases from V and 0 bases from J; bases unmatched to any gene: 5. CDR3 in DNA: TGCGCCAGCAGCTCCGGGACAGTTTTGAACACTGAAGCTTTCTTT. As protein: CASSSGTVLNTEAFF.

V usage is TRBV6-6 and J usage is TRBJ2-7, with a possible D match to TRBD2 (5 bases). Trimming took off 7 bases at V and 9 bases at J, with 25 bases between the two ends. Germline values: CDR1 MNHNY, CDR2 SVGAGI (reference sequence). The CDR3 contains 15 residues. DNA for the CDR3: TGTGCCAGCACCTCTGGGGTGGAGACCAGTCGGGGGCAGTACTTC. This sequence encodes CASTSGVETSRGQYF.

V and J are TRBV6-1 and TRBJ2-2, with TRBD2 matching over 7 bases. CDR3 length equals 16 residues. Per germline, CDR1 MNHNS and CDR2 SASEGT. J was trimmed by 5 bases and V by 3 bases; bases with no gene match: 9. DNA for the CDR3: TGTGCCAGCAGTGAGGCGGGCGGGAGAGGAACCGGGGAGCTGTTTTTT. Protein: CASSEAGGRGTGELFF.

This clonotype was observed a handful of times. The genes are TRBV5-1 and TRBJ2-6; D remains ambiguous. V was clipped by 4 bases and J by 2 bases, with 13 bases between them. The CDR3 sequence is 16 residues long. CDR1 and CDR2 (germline): SGHRS, YFSETQ. The CDR3: CASSLQAQPGANVLTF. The CDR3 region has the DNA TGCGCCAGCAGCCTTCAAGCGCAGCCTGGGGCCAACGTCCTGACTTTC.

This clonotype was recorded a few times. The CDR3 protein is CASRSTGFYEQYF. DNA for the CDR3: TGTGCCAGCAGATCGACAGGGTTTTACGAGCAGTACTTC. The rearrangement joins TRBV27 to TRBJ2-7, with 7 bases lining up with TRBD1. The CDR3 totals 13 residues. The trim removed 6 bases at V and 4 bases at J, leaving 6 bases unmatched. CDR1 and CDR2 (germline): MNHEY, SMNVEV (reference sequence).

This clonotype was seen a few times. This chain uses TRBV6-5 with TRBJ2-2; 8 nucleotides match TRBD2. J gave up 6 bases and V 0 bases, and 6 bases lay outside the gene matches. Germline V gene data show CDR1 as MNHEY and CDR2 as SVGAGI. The CDR3 has 16 amino acids. The CDR3 sequence: CASSYSSGGLSGELFF. CDR3 bases: TGTGCCAGCAGTTACTCGTCGGGAGGGCTGTCCGGGGAGCTGTTTTTT.

The chain carries TRBV20-1 and TRBJ1-6, with a tentative D call TRBD1 (6 bases). The V end was cut by 7 bases, the J end by 0 bases, with 10 bases between. Germline V gene data show CDR1 as DFQATT and CDR2 as SNEGSKA (reference sequence). This CDR3 has 14 amino acids. CDR3 protein: CSVPGVSYNSPLHF. As DNA, the CDR3 is TGCAGTGTCCCAGGGGTCTCCTATAATTCACCCCTCCACTTT.

The V call is TRBV24-1, the J call TRBJ2-1; 7 bases align to TRBD1. Germline lookup yields CDR1 KGHDR and CDR2 SFDVKD. The V segment lost 4 bases and the J segment 12 bases; nucleotides outside the gene matches: 8. The CDR3 is 13 amino acids. The DNA of the CDR3 is TGTGCCACCAGTGACGACAGGGAAGTCAGGCAGTTCTTC. Amino acids: CATSDDREVRQFF.